The subject of this entry is one T cell receptor beta chain. Data came from immunoSEQ multiplex PCR; TCRdb stores just in-frame clones and leaves some out. The sample lists about 190,000 clones, under 90% occurring once. The CDR3 is made up of 15 amino acids. V lost 7 bases, J lost 3 bases, and 16 bases lay in between. In germline, CDR1 is LNHDA, CDR2 SQIVND (reference sequence). The sample is drawn from a study of blood T cell repertoires in COVID-19. Across the study: Donors in the United States, Italy and Spain gave samples during acute or convalescent COVID-19. Sample material is recorded as cDNA or gDNA derived from T cells, B-cell-depleted T cells, or PBMCs.

The chain combines TRBV19 with TRBJ1-3; a possible D gene is TRBD1 (5 bases). The source of this sequence is a human donor in a cohort sampled during active COVID-19. What was sequenced was peripheral blood. CDR3 sequence: CASTKTVSDGNTIYF. Here the CDR3 DNA reads TGTGCCAGTACCAAGACAGTCTCTGATGGAAACACCATATATTTT.